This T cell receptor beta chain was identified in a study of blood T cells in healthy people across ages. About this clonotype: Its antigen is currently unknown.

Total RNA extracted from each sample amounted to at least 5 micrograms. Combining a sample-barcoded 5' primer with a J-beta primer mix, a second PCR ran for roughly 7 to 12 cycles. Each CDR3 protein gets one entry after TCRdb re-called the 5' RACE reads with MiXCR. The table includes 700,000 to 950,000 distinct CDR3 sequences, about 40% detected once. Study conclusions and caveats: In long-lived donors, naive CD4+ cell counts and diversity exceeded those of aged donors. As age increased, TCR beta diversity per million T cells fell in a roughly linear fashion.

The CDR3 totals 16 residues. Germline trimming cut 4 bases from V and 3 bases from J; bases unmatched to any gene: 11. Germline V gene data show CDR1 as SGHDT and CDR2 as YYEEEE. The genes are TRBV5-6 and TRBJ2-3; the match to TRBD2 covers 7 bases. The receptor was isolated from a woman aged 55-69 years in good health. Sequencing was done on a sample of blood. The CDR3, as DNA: TGTGCCAGCAGCCCACCCCCTGGACTAGAAACAGATACGCAGTATTTT. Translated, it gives CASSPPPGLETDTQYF.